Shown below are 21 T cell receptor beta chains from a single sample sequenced in a study of siplizumab effects on memory and regulatory T cells. The table came from immunoSEQ multiplex PCR; TCRdb's copy has only in-frame clones and leaves some out. The sample records some 40,000 clones, roughly 90% being singletons. The sequenced material came from naive CD4+ T cells sorted from blood. The receptor source for this set is a human donor in good health.

The V call is TRBV18, the J call TRBJ2-7, with unresolved D. The CDR3 is 12 amino acids. Germline V CDR1 and CDR2: KGHSH, LQKENI. Trimming removed 6 bases from V and 2 bases from J, with 8 bases in between. In nucleotides, the CDR3 is TGTGCCAGCTCGACCTTCCCCTACGAGCAGTACTTC. Amino acids: CASSTFPYEQYF.

The genes are TRBV10-3 and TRBJ2-5, with 8 bases identical to TRBD1. The J call may be wrong; the DNA end is better matched by TRBJ2-7. Germline-derived CDR1 and CDR2 are ENHRY and SYGVKD. This CDR3 has 16 amino acids. The CDR3 DNA is TGTGCCATCAGTGAGTCGGTTCCAGGGGGCCTATACGAGCAGTACTTC. Its protein is CAISESVPGGLYEQYF.

The V call is TRBV5-1, the J call TRBJ2-2; perhaps TRBD1 as D (6 bases). The CDR3 runs 15 residues. Germline V CDR1 and CDR2: SGHRS, YFSETQ. V dropped 1 base and J dropped 2 bases, with 9 bases sitting between them. This CDR3 reads CASSLNRANTGELFF. CDR3 sequence (DNA): TGCGCCAGCAGCTTGAACAGGGCTAACACCGGGGAGCTGTTTTTT. Combining the CDR3 with reference TRBV5-1 and TRBJ2-2 gives the whole variable domain KAGVTQTPRYLIKTRGQQVTLSCSPISGHRSVSWYQQTPGQGLQFLFEYFSETQRNKGNFPGRFSGRQFSNSRSEMNVSTLELGDSALYLCASSLNRANTGELFFGEGSRLTVL.

This rearrangement joins TRBV6-5 to TRBJ2-2; 9 bases are a match to TRBD1. The CDR3 covers 15 residues. Per germline, CDR1 MNHEY and CDR2 SVGAGI. V dropped 4 bases and J dropped 4; count of bases not matched to a gene: 4. The CDR3 loop reads CASSWGQGPTGELFF. CDR3 coding DNA: TGTGCCAGCAGTTGGGGACAGGGTCCCACCGGGGAGCTGTTTTTT.

The V and J genes are TRBV6-1 and TRBJ2-7, with D tentatively TRBD1 (5 bases). The CDR3 consists of 13 residues. Trimming left V 7 bases short and J 2 bases short, with 12 bases between. CDR1 is MNHNS, CDR2 SASEGT, per germline. The CDR3 DNA reads as TGTGCCAGCAAGAAAGGGGTGGCCTACGAGCAGTACTTC. Translation: CASKKGVAYEQYF.

This clone was recorded only once. The V and J genes are TRBV11-2 and TRBJ1-1, with a tentative D call TRBD1 (5 bases). Germline V CDR1 and CDR2: SGHAT, FQNNGV. The CDR3 extends over 14 amino acids. Between the trimmed V and J ends, which lost 3 bases and 4 bases, there was a span of 12 bases. The CDR3 here is CASSLGGKATEAFF. CDR3 nucleotides: TGTGCCAGCAGCTTGGGGGGAAAGGCCACTGAAGCTTTCTTT.

This chain links TRBV5-4 with TRBJ2-3; D perhaps matches TRBD1 (5 bases). This CDR3 contains 14 residues. V gave up 2 bases and J gave up 3 bases, with 10 bases separating them. Per germline, CDR1 SGHNT and CDR2 YYREEE (reference sequence). CDR3 in amino acids: CASSFQGGTDTQYF. CDR3 DNA: TGTGCCAGCAGCTTCCAGGGTGGAACAGATACGCAGTATTTT.

This chain joins TRBV5-1 and TRBJ2-5, with D perhaps matching TRBD2 (5 bases). The V gene's germline CDR1 is SGHRS and CDR2 YFSETQ. The CDR3 sequence is 15 residues long. The V end lost 4 bases, the J end lost 7 bases, and 20 bases lay between the germline ends. The CDR3 here is CASSSQDRGLGTQYF. The CDR3 DNA is TGCGCCAGCAGCAGCCAGGATCGGGGTCTGGGGACCCAGTACTTC.

The chain employs TRBV4-1 and TRBJ2-5; unclear D gene. Looked up from germline, CDR1 is MGHRA and CDR2 is YSYEKL. The CDR3 is made up of 13 amino acids. Trimming removed 4 bases from V and 5 bases from J, with 11 bases in between. This chain's CDR3 is CASSPPLEETQYF. Here the CDR3 DNA reads TGCGCCAGCAGCCCCCCCCTGGAGGAGACCCAGTACTTC.

Comments on this clone: Other DNA sequences within the sample encode an identical CDR3. The chain is built from TRBV7-8 and TRBJ1-5; D is unresolved. Per the germline V gene, CDR1 is SGHVS and CDR2 is FQNEAQ. The CDR3 runs to 13 residues. Between the trimmed V and J ends, which lost 1 base and 5 bases, there was a span of 6 bases. As DNA, the CDR3 is TGTGCCAGCAGCTTAGGGAGGGATCAGCCCCAGCATTTT. Its protein is CASSLGRDQPQHF.

The gene calls are TRBV11-2 and TRBJ2-7, with D possibly called TRBD1 or TRBD2 (7 bases each). Germline assignment: CDR1 SGHAT and CDR2 FQNNGV. Trimming took 6 bases from V and 3 from J, leaving 18 bases between them. The CDR3 is 15 amino acids. DNA for the CDR3: TGTGCCAGCAGAATTGGGGGGGGACAGCTCTACGAGCAGTACTTC. It yields the protein CASRIGGGQLYEQYF.

This sequence joins TRBV18 and TRBJ2-7; no definite D call. Germline assignment: CDR1 KGHSH and CDR2 LQKENI. V was trimmed by 3 bases and J by 5 bases, leaving 11 bases between them. The CDR3 spans 13 residues. The CDR3 bases are TGTGCCAGCTCACCCGGCCAAGACGACGAGCAGTACTTC. It codes for CASSPGQDDEQYF.

The rearrangement uses TRBV5-1 and TRBJ2-5; maybe TRBD2 (5 bases). The V gene lost 6 bases and the J gene lost 4 bases, with 16 bases spanning the gap. CDR1 and CDR2 from the germline V gene are SGHRS and YFSETQ. The CDR3 has 14 residues. DNA of the CDR3: TGCGCCAGCACCCCGGGCCCCGGAGGAGAGACCCAGTACTTC. Its protein is CASTPGPGGETQYF.

This chain uses TRBV2 with TRBJ2-6, with unresolved D. CDR1 is SNHLY, CDR2 FYNNEI, per germline. V lost 7 bases and J 0 bases, leaving 10 bases between the germline ends. The CDR3 totals 15 residues. The CDR3 nucleotides are TGTGCCAGCACATTTTCCGGCTCTGGGGCCAACGTCCTGACTTTC. This sequence encodes CASTFSGSGANVLTF.

The CDR3 region is CASSLLQGTGELFF. CDR3 nucleotide sequence: TGTGCCAGCAGTTTATTGCAGGGCACCGGGGAGCTGTTTTTT. V usage is TRBV27 and J usage is TRBJ2-2, with D perhaps matching TRBD1 (5 bases). With 1 base removed from V and 4 bases from J, the gap between germline ends came to 7 bases. The germline V gene has CDR1 MNHEY and CDR2 SMNVEV (reference sequence). The CDR3 runs to 14 residues.

V usage is TRBV5-4 and J usage is TRBJ2-3; D ambiguous. The V and J ends lost 4 bases and 4 bases respectively, with 22 bases between them. This CDR3 is 17 amino acids long. Germline V CDR1 and CDR2: SGHNT, YYREEE (reference sequence). The CDR3 reads CASSTTPYKISADTQYF. CDR3 DNA: TGTGCCAGCAGCACTACCCCCTACAAGATTTCCGCAGATACGCAGTATTTT.

This chain links TRBV2 with TRBJ2-1; 7 bases line up with TRBD2. The CDR3 totals 16 residues. With 8 bases clipped from V and 9 bases from J, the junction kept 19 bases outside the gene matches. Germline lookup yields CDR1 SNHLY and CDR2 FYNNEI. The CDR3, as DNA: TGTGCCAGCCCTCCGCCCTTGGCGGGGGAGGGTCCTGAGCAGTTCTTC. Residues: CASPPPLAGEGPEQFF.

The V call is TRBV5-5, the J call TRBJ2-7, with unresolved D. V gave up 0 bases and J gave up 4 bases, with 11 bases separating them. The CDR3 has 14 residues. Germline-derived CDR1 and CDR2 are SGHKS and YYEKEE (reference sequence). The CDR3 loop is CASSLVLAPYEQYF. The CDR3 coding sequence is TGTGCCAGCAGCTTGGTTTTGGCTCCATACGAGCAGTACTTC.

The chain employs TRBV29-1 and TRBJ1-6; D remains unclear. V dropped 4 bases and J dropped 0 bases, with 4 bases sitting between them. The germline CDR1 and CDR2 sequences are SQVTM and ANQGSEA. There are 13 residues in the CDR3. The CDR3 region is CSVGSSYNSPLHF. CDR3 nucleotides: TGCAGCGTTGGGAGCTCCTATAATTCACCCCTCCACTTT.

This sequence joins TRBV6-5 and TRBJ1-1; possible D gene TRBD1, 5 bases. Trimming shortened V by 6 bases and J by 4 bases, and 15 bases separated the two germline ends. The CDR3 runs to 14 residues. CDR1 is MNHEY and CDR2 is SVGAGI in the germline V gene. Written as DNA, the CDR3 is TGTGCCAGCAGATTAGGTCGGGACGGCACTGAAGCTTTCTTT. Encoded protein: CASRLGRDGTEAFF.

The chain combines TRBV13 with TRBJ1-1; D uncertain. The V gene lost 4 bases and the J gene lost 3 bases, with 3 bases spanning the gap. Germline V CDR1 and CDR2: PRHDT, FYEKMQ (reference sequence). The CDR3 loop spans 11 amino acids. CDR3 in amino acids: CASSWDTEAFF. CDR3 nucleotides: TGTGCCAGCAGCTGGGACACTGAAGCTTTCTTT.